The T cell receptor (beta chain) described here comes from a study of cytotoxic CD8 clonotypes in ibrutinib-treated CLL. Produced via immunoSEQ multiplex PCR; TCRdb's table is partial and in-frame only. The table lists around 33,000 clones, around 63% of them singletons. The CDR3 covers 14 residues. Germline-derived CDR1 and CDR2 are SGHTA and FQGNSA. The germline V and J ends were trimmed by 0 bases and 4 bases, with 7 bases remaining between them. The J gene is TRBJ2-1, the V gene TRBV7-2; the D is unclear. This receptor was taken from a human donor with chronic lymphocytic leukemia. The sequencing here drew on PBMCs, taken before ibrutinib treatment. Here the CDR3 DNA reads TGTGCCAGCAGCTTAGCGGGCCATTACAATGAGCAGTTCTTC. Its protein product is CASSLAGHYNEQFF.